This T cell receptor beta chain was retrieved from a study of regulatory T cells in long-lasting Graves disease. On the study more broadly: Antithyroid drug use was under 3 months in newly diagnosed Graves' patients. Study-wide results and limits: TRBV28 was favored in persistent disease, as were TRBJ1-2 and TRBJ2-5. The study examined only peripheral blood, not thyroid tissue.

A remark on this clonotype: Its target is unknown.

CDR3 regions were amplified by Arm-PCR using iRepertoire HTBI primers to build TCR beta libraries. TCRdb analysed the multiplex PCR reads with MiXCR anew, one entry per CDR3 protein. The table has roughly 510,000 distinct CDR3 sequences, 15% to 20% seen once. This CDR3 is built from 14 residues. V lost 4 bases to trimming and J lost 1 base, with 13 bases between them. The germline V gene encodes CDR1 GTSNPN and CDR2 SVGIG (reference sequence). Time point given: newly diagnosed GD, antithyroid drugs for less than 3 months. The TCR library was made from RNA extracted from PBMCs. Another study also made use of these data, one on T cells in Graves' hyperthyroidism and ophthalmopathy. As that study records: Investigators excluded patients with uncontrolled infection, other autoimmune disease, pregnancy or lactation.

This clonotype was sampled from a man in his late teens or twenties with Graves disease. The input for sequencing was peripheral blood mononuclear cells (PBMCs), taken at new diagnosis, from a patient treated with antithyroid drugs. The gene calls are TRBV30 and TRBJ1-2, with no clear D. The CDR3 is CAWNSRPNNYGYTF. CDR3 sequence (DNA): TGTGCCTGGAATTCGCGGCCGAATAACTATGGCTACACCTTC.